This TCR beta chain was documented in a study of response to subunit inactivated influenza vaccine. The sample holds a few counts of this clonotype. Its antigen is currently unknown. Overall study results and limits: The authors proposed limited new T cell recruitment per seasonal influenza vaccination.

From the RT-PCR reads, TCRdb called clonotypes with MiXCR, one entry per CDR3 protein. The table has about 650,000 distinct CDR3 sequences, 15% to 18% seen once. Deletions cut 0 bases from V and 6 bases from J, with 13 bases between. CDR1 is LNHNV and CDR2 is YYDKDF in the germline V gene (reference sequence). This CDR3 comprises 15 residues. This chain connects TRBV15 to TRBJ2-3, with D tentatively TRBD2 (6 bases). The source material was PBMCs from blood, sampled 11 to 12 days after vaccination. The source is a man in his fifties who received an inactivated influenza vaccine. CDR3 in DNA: TGTGCCACCAGCAGAGATCGGCTCGGAGGGGATACGCAGTATTTT. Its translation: CATSRDRLGGDTQYF.